This T cell receptor (beta chain) was identified in a study of cytomegalovirus exposure and HLA in healthy donors. The CDR3 runs 15 residues. Trimming stripped 5 bases from V and 0 bases from J, with 8 bases between. CDR1 and CDR2 (germline): SGHVS, FQNEAQ. Note on this clone: Its antigen is not identified.

Findings and caveats of the study: In a later analysis, TCR beta V- and J-gene trimming showed a link to a missense DCLRE1C variant. Diagnosis of cytomegalovirus status made by the classifier reportedly showed high specificity and sensitivity.

Both 60 Vbeta primers and 13 Jbeta primers went into the PCR. The data were produced by immunoSEQ multiplex PCR, yet TCRdb's version contains in-frame clones alone and is incomplete. The sample holds 190,000 or so clones. Those who donated were healthy bone marrow donors. The gene calls are TRBV7-8 and TRBJ2-6; D unclear. Sequencing was done on a sample of PBMCs. The TCR comes from a boy under 18 in good health and CMV-seronegative. The chain's CDR3 is CASSRPSSGANVLTF. CDR3 bases: TGTGCCAGCAGCCGTCCCAGCTCTGGGGCCAACGTCCTGACTTTC.